This T cell receptor beta chain is from a study of cytomegalovirus exposure and HLA in healthy donors. Study observations and caveats: At a 0.05 false discovery rate, a later analysis found some 18,000 TCR beta sequences to be associated with HLA alleles.

PCR used 60 Vbeta primers and 13 Jbeta primers. Data came from immunoSEQ multiplex PCR; TCRdb stores just in-frame clones and leaves some out. The table records roughly 110,000 clones, roughly 70% of them present only once. Per germline, CDR1 MNHEY and CDR2 SVGAGI. Unmatched junction bases numbered 4, after V lost 6 bases and J lost 8 bases. CDR3 length: 15 amino acids. A remark on this clone: The antigen remains unidentified.

The clonotype comes from a middle-aged woman in good health and CMV-seropositive. Sequencing was carried out using PBMCs. The V call is TRBV6-5, the J call TRBJ2-1; 16 bases fit TRBD2. The CDR3 nucleotides read TGTGCCAGCAGGGGACTAGCGGGAGGGCCGGATGAGCAGTTCTTC. It yields the protein CASRGLAGGPDEQFF.